This passage covers 16 T cell receptor beta chains from one sample sequenced in a study of T-cell reconstitution after alpha-beta-depleted transplantation in children listed by TCRdb under 2016. The treatment or condition tag for this specimen amounts to: allogeneic hematopoietic cell transplantation with graft depleted of TCRalphabeta T cells and CD19 B cells. Libraries were constructed by PCR. Data came from an Illumina HiSeq 2500. TCR library preparation used molecular barcoding, with unique molecular identifiers applied to normalize quantification of the TCRbeta repertoire. The public reads were run again by TCRdb, first through fastp at Q25 and then through MiXCR, and only productive beta chains were kept. Each CDR3 protein appears once, grouped with its most common genes and DNA. In this sample the table shows about 420,000 distinct CDR3 sequences, under 20% of which occur a single time. The ten largest make up around 28% of the sample.

The specimen comprised PBMCs, mostly from graft donor cells, sampled 360 days after TCRalphabeta/CD19-depleted stem cell transplant. The receptors come from a boy younger than two who had a stem cell transplant for Wiskott-Aldrich syndrome, so the T cells may come from the graft donor.

This clonotype turned up a few times. The chain employs TRBV2 and TRBJ2-4; the match to TRBD1 covers 9 bases. Unmatched junction bases numbered 10, after V lost 10 bases and J lost 9 bases. CDR1 and CDR2 (germline): SNHLY, FYNNEI. The CDR3 is 13 residues long. The CDR3, as DNA: TGTGCCAACCGGACAGGGGATACGGGCATTCAGTACTTC. As protein: CANRTGDTGIQYF.

In this sample, this clonotype turned up a few times. The chain is built from TRBV5-6 and TRBJ2-1; D tentatively fits TRBD1 or TRBD2 (5 bases each). Between the trimmed V and J ends, which lost 3 bases and 6 bases, there was a span of 13 bases. The CDR3 runs 14 residues. CDR1 SGHDT and CDR2 YYEEEE come from the germline V gene. DNA of the CDR3: TGTGCCAGCAGCTCGGGACGCCCGGGCAATGAGCAGTTCTTC. This sequence encodes CASSSGRPGNEQFF. The full variable domain, its missing parts supplied by reference TRBV5-6 and TRBJ2-1, is DAGVTQSPTHLIKTRGQQVTLRCSPKSGHDTVSWYQQALGQGPQFIFQYYEEEERQRGNFPDRFSGHQFPNYSSELNVNALLLGDSALYLCASSSGRPGNEQFFGPGTRLTVL.

This rearrangement joins TRBV20-1 to TRBJ2-1; a weak D match, TRBD2 (6 bases). Germline loops: CDR1 DFQATT, CDR2 SNEGSKA (reference sequence). The CDR3 consists of 16 residues. V lost 3 bases and J lost 4, with 19 bases in between. The CDR3 region is CSASAVGGMVYNEQFF. The CDR3 region has the DNA TGCAGTGCTAGCGCCGTCGGCGGGATGGTTTACAATGAGCAGTTCTTC.

V usage is TRBV12-3 or TRBV12-4 and J usage is TRBJ2-5; D perhaps matches TRBD1 (6 bases). There are 11 residues in the CDR3. The germline V and J ends were trimmed by 4 bases and 8 bases, with 8 bases remaining between them. CDR3 amino acids: CASSSTGTQYF. For the CDR3, the DNA is TGTGCCAGCAGTTCGACAGGAACCCAGTACTTC.

In its sample, this clonotype was seen many times. V usage is TRBV5-4 and J usage is TRBJ2-2; D unresolved. The CDR3 sequence is 12 residues long. Trimming took off 2 bases at V and 4 bases at J, with 3 bases between the two ends. Germline V gene data show CDR1 as SGHNT and CDR2 as YYREEE (reference sequence). CDR3 sequence (DNA): TGTGCCAGCAGCTTCCCCACCGGGGAGCTGTTTTTT. Translating it yields CASSFPTGELFF.

This chain joins TRBV4-3 and TRBJ2-2; TRBD1 is a possible D gene (5 bases). Trimming cost V 6 bases and J 0 bases, with 11 bases left between them. The germline CDR1 and CDR2 sequences are LGHNA and YSLEER. The CDR3 sequence is 15 residues long. CDR3 region: CASRQGPANTGELFF. The CDR3 coding sequence is TGCGCCAGCAGGCAGGGCCCCGCGAACACCGGGGAGCTGTTTTTT.

This clonotype was seen a handful of times. The chain couples TRBV7-2 to TRBJ2-1; D not certain. V lost 2 bases to trimming and J lost 8 bases, with 10 bases between them. There are 13 residues in the CDR3. Looked up from germline, CDR1 is SGHTA and CDR2 is FQGNSA. The CDR3 spells CASSLKARDEQFF. Here the CDR3 DNA reads TGTGCCAGCAGCTTAAAGGCTAGGGATGAGCAGTTCTTC. The full variable domain, completed using reference TRBV7-2 and TRBJ2-1, is GAGVSQSPSNKVTEKGKDVELRCDPISGHTALYWYRQSLGQGLEFLIYFQGNSAPDKSGLPSDRFSAERTGGSVSTLTIQRTQQEDSAVYLCASSLKARDEQFFGPGTRLTVL.

V and J are TRBV15 and TRBJ2-1; D ambiguous. Trimming pared 0 bases from V and 0 bases from J, leaving 6 bases between. This CDR3 contains 15 residues. Germline assignment: CDR1 LNHNV and CDR2 YYDKDF (reference sequence). This chain's CDR3 is CATSRDRPSYNEQFF. The CDR3 DNA sequence: TGTGCCACCAGCAGAGATCGTCCCTCCTACAATGAGCAGTTCTTC. The variable domain in full, completed from reference TRBV15 and TRBJ2-1, reads DAMVIQNPRYQVTQFGKPVTLSCSQTLNHNVMYWYQQKSSQAPKLLFHYYDKDFNNEADTPDNFQSRRPNTSFCFLDIRSPGLGDTAMYLCATSRDRPSYNEQFFGPGTRLTVL.

The chain couples TRBV6-5 to TRBJ2-1; TRBD1 agrees at 9 bases. The germline V gene has CDR1 MNHEY and CDR2 SVGAGI. This CDR3 is 16 amino acids long. Trimming at V came to 4 bases and at J to 1 base, leaving 5 bases not matched to a gene. DNA for the CDR3: TGTGCCAGCAGTTCATCCGGGACAGGGTCCTACAATGAGCAGTTCTTC. It yields the protein CASSSSGTGSYNEQFF.

In the case of this clonotype: Compared with germline, one end of the junction differs, possibly owing to a read error. CDR3 in amino acids: CATSREGQVGREQYF. CDR3 bases: TGTGCCACCAGCCGAGAGGGGCAGGTGGGCCGCGAGCAGTACTTC. The chain uses TRBV15 and TRBJ2-7; TRBD1 or TRBD2 may be the D gene (5 bases each). Germline V lookup: CDR1 LNHNV, CDR2 YYDKDF (reference sequence). CDR3 length: 15 residues. The entire variable domain, with the rest obtained from reference TRBV15 and TRBJ2-7, is as follows: DAMVIQNPRYQVTQFGKPVTLSCSQTLNHNVMYWYQQKSSQAPKLLFHYYDKDFNNEADTPDNFQSRRPNTSFCFLDIRSPGLGDTAMYLCATSREGQVGREQYFGPGTRLTVT.

This clonotype turned up a few times. This rearrangement joins TRBV27 to TRBJ2-7; 7 nucleotides agree with TRBD2. J gave up 2 bases and V 2 bases, and 12 bases lay outside the gene matches. Germline V gives CDR1 MNHEY, CDR2 SMNVEV (reference sequence). There are 17 residues in the CDR3. This chain's CDR3 is CASSLVGRGVYPYEQYF. The CDR3 DNA reads as TGTGCCAGCAGTTTAGTGGGCCGGGGGGTCTATCCCTACGAGCAGTACTTC.

This clonotype was detected a few times. V usage is TRBV10-3 and J usage is TRBJ2-1, with TRBD1 matching over 7 bases. The ends lost 2 bases at V and 0 bases at J; junction bases unmatched: 13. The V gene's germline CDR1 is ENHRY and CDR2 SYGVKD. CDR3 length: 19 amino acids. This CDR3 reads CAISEPIGQVLGSYNEQFF. The DNA for the CDR3 is TGTGCCATCAGTGAGCCGATCGGACAGGTGCTAGGCTCCTACAATGAGCAGTTCTTC.

The chain recombines TRBV11-2 with TRBJ2-3, with 7 bases lining up with TRBD1. CDR1 is SGHAT and CDR2 is FQNNGV in the germline V gene. J lost 5 bases, V lost 5 bases, and 4 bases had no gene match. The CDR3 totals 13 residues. The DNA of the CDR3 is TGTGCCAGCAGCACGCGGACAGGAGATACGCAGTATTTT. Encoded protein: CASSTRTGDTQYF.

The V call is TRBV12-3 or TRBV12-4, the J call TRBJ2-1; 7 bases are a match to TRBD2. V lost 7 bases to trimming and J lost 1 base; unmatched junction nucleotides: 16. The CDR3 has 18 residues. DNA of the CDR3: TGTGCCAGCACCGATACCCATGTGGGCGGGAGATCCTACAATGAGCAGTTCTTC. Encoded protein: CASTDTHVGGRSYNEQFF.

This clonotype occurred many times. The chain recombines TRBV24-1 with TRBJ2-2; D might be TRBD1 (5 bases). The germline CDR1 and CDR2 sequences are KGHDR and SFDVKD. This CDR3 spans 14 amino acids. The germline V and J ends were trimmed by 7 bases and 1 base, with 9 bases remaining between them. The CDR3 DNA sequence: TGTGCCACCAGAGGCAGGGAGAACACCGGGGAGCTGTTTTTT. Translated, it gives CATRGRENTGELFF.

This clonotype has a count of ten or more. The chain carries TRBV5-1 and TRBJ2-2; D might be TRBD1 (5 bases). CDR3 size: 16 residues. Germline assignment: CDR1 SGHRS and CDR2 YFSETQ. Trimming removed 0 bases from V and 4 bases from J, with 13 bases in between. CDR3: CASSLEGPGLTGELFF. The CDR3 DNA reads as TGCGCCAGCAGCTTGGAGGGGCCAGGGCTCACCGGGGAGCTGTTTTTT.